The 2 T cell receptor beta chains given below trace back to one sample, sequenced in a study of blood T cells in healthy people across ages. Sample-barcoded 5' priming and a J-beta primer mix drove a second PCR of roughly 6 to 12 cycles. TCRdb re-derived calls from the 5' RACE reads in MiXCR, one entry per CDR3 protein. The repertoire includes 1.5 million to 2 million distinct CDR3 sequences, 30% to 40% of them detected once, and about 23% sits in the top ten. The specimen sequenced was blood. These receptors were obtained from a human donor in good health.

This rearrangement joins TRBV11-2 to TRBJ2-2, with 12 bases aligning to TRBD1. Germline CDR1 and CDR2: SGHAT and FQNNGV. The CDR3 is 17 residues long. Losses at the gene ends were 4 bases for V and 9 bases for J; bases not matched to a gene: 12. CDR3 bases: TGTGCCAGCAGCTCCACCCGGGACAGGGGGCCATCGAGGGAGCTGTTTTTT. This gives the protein CASSSTRDRGPSRELFF.

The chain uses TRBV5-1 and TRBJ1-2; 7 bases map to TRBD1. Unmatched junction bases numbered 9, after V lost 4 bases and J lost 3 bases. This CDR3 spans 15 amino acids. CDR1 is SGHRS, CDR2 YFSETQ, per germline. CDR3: CASSLMDDRDYGYTF. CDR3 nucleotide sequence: TGCGCCAGCAGCCTGATGGACGACAGGGACTATGGCTACACCTTC. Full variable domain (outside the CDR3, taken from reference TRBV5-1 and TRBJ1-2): KAGVTQTPRYLIKTRGQQVTLSCSPISGHRSVSWYQQTPGQGLQFLFEYFSETQRNKGNFPGRFSGRQFSNSRSEMNVSTLELGDSALYLCASSLMDDRDYGYTFGSGTRLTVV.